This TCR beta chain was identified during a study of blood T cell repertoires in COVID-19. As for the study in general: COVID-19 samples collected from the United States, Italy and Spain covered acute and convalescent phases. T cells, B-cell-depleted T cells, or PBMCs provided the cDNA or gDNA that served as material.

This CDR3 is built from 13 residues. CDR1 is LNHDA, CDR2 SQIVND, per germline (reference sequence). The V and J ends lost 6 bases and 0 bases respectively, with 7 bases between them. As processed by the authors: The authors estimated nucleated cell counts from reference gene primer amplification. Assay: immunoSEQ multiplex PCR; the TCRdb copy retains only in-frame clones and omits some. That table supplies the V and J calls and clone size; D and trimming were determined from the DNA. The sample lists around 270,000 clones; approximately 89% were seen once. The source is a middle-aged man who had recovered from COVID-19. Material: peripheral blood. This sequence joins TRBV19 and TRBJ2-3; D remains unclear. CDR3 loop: CASSWLSTDTQYF. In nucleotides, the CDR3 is TGTGCCAGTAGCTGGCTCAGCACAGATACGCAGTATTTT.